The 22 T cell receptor beta chains in this list originate from one sample, sequenced in a study of blood T cell repertoires in COVID-19. Assay: immunoSEQ multiplex PCR; the TCRdb copy retains only in-frame clones and omits some. The sample has roughly 270,000 clones; around 84% are singletons. Sample: PBMCs or T cells enriched from blood (not recorded which). These receptors all come from a man aged 35 to 55 who had been exposed to COVID-19.

This clone was detected only once. The chain uses TRBV5-1 and TRBJ2-5, with a possible D match to TRBD2 (7 bases). Trimming pared 4 bases from V and 5 bases from J, leaving 15 bases between. There are 14 residues in the CDR3. Germline CDR1 SGHRS, CDR2 YFSETQ. CDR3 DNA: TGCGCCAGCAGCGAGTCGGGGGGCCGGGAGACCCAGTACTTC. This encodes CASSESGGRETQYF.

This chain uses TRBV19 with TRBJ2-1; a possible D gene is TRBD2 (6 bases). Germline V gene sequence: CDR1 LNHDA, CDR2 SQIVND (reference sequence). The CDR3 is made up of 14 amino acids. V was pared by 7 bases and J by 0 bases, with 10 bases between. The DNA for the CDR3 is TGTGCCAGTAAGCCGGGAGTCTCCTACAATGAGCAGTTCTTC. It codes for CASKPGVSYNEQFF.

The rearrangement links TRBV9 to TRBJ2-3; maybe TRBD2 (6 bases). V shed 0 bases and J shed 0 bases, with 8 bases lying between them. Germline V CDR1 and CDR2: SGDLS, YYNGEE. The CDR3 covers 15 residues. CDR3 nucleotide sequence: TGTGCCAGCAGCGTAGGCGGGATTAGCACAGATACGCAGTATTTT. It translates to CASSVGGISTDTQYF.

The chain joins TRBV18 to TRBJ1-6; the match to TRBD1 covers 8 bases. The CDR3 runs 16 residues. V shed 3 bases, J shed 7 bases, and the junction held 8 bases outside the gene matches. Germline values: CDR1 KGHSH, CDR2 LQKENI. CDR3 residues: CASSPQTGAVNSPLHF. The CDR3 DNA reads as TGTGCCAGCTCACCCCAGACAGGGGCGGTAAATTCACCCCTCCACTTT.

The chain carries TRBV24-1 and TRBJ2-7; D not resolved. Per germline, CDR1 KGHDR and CDR2 SFDVKD. Trimming took 2 bases from V and 8 from J, leaving 12 bases between them. This CDR3 has 13 residues. In nucleotides, the CDR3 is TGTGCCACCAGTGATTCACTTTTGAGTAAGCAGTACTTC. This encodes CATSDSLLSKQYF.

V gene TRBV11-2 combines with J gene TRBJ2-7, with D possibly TRBD2 on 7 matching bases. CDR3 length: 14 amino acids. Germline V CDR1 and CDR2: SGHAT, FQNNGV. Trimming removed 5 bases from V and 2 bases from J, with 13 bases in between. The CDR3 spells CASSPGGLPYEQYF. CDR3 sequence (DNA): TGTGCCAGCAGCCCCGGGGGGCTACCCTACGAGCAGTACTTC.

On this clone itself: The sample contains more than one DNA sequence encoding this CDR3. The chain is built from TRBV6-5 and TRBJ1-5; TRBD1 is a possible D gene (5 bases). V lost 0 bases and J 1 base, leaving 7 bases between the germline ends. The CDR3 is made up of 15 amino acids. Looked up from germline, CDR1 is MNHEY and CDR2 is SVGAGI. The CDR3 nucleotides read TGTGCCAGCAGTTACTCACGGGGGAGCAATCAGCCCCAGCATTTT. Protein product: CASSYSRGSNQPQHF.

V gene TRBV7-9 combines with J gene TRBJ1-5; D unresolved. This CDR3 contains 15 residues. The V end was cut by 1 base, the J end by 0 bases, with 7 bases between. Germline CDR1 is SEHNR and CDR2 is FQNEAQ (reference sequence). As DNA, the CDR3 is TGTGCCAGCAGCTTAGACAGATATAGCAATCAGCCCCAGCATTTT. This sequence encodes CASSLDRYSNQPQHF. Variable domain in full (rest from reference TRBV7-9 and TRBJ1-5): DTGVSQNPRHKITKRGQNVTFRCDPISEHNRLYWYRQTLGQGPEFLTYFQNEAQLEKSRLLSDRFSAERPKGSFSTLEIQRTEQGDSAMYLCASSLDRYSNQPQHFGDGTRLSIL.

The rearrangement uses TRBV10-2 and TRBJ1-1; 7 bases match TRBD1. The CDR3 is made up of 13 amino acids. Germline assignment: CDR1 WSHSY and CDR2 SAAADI. V lost 0 bases, J lost 8 bases, and 3 bases stayed unmatched. CDR3 bases: TGCGCCAGCAGTGAGTCGCTGGACAGGGAAGCTTTCTTT. Translated: CASSESLDREAFF.

The chain couples TRBV11-2 to TRBJ1-1; D not resolved. The CDR3 has 11 residues. V lost 5 bases and J lost 4, with 5 bases in between. Germline CDR1 SGHAT, CDR2 FQNNGV. The CDR3 reads CASSELTEAFF. CDR3 coding DNA: TGTGCCAGCAGCGAACTCACTGAAGCTTTCTTT.

This rearrangement joins TRBV6-5 to TRBJ1-3; 7 nucleotides align to TRBD1. J gave up 4 bases and V 7 bases, and 10 bases lay outside the gene matches. The germline gives CDR1 MNHEY, CDR2 SVGAGI. This CDR3 is 15 amino acids long. The CDR3 reads CASTSGQKIGNTIYF. The CDR3 DNA follows: TGTGCCAGCACCTCGGGACAGAAGATCGGAAACACCATATATTTT.

This chain uses TRBV11-2 with TRBJ1-3; D is ambiguous. Per germline, CDR1 SGHAT and CDR2 FQNNGV. Trimming left V 0 bases short and J 2 bases short, with 8 bases between. The CDR3 has 15 amino acids. CDR3 loop: CASSLERFPGNTIYF. Here the CDR3 DNA reads TGTGCCAGCAGCTTAGAACGGTTTCCTGGAAACACCATATATTTT.

V and J are TRBV6-5 and TRBJ1-2; perhaps TRBD1 as D (6 bases). Germline V gene lookup returns CDR1 MNHEY and CDR2 SVGAGI. This CDR3 region has 13 residues. The V end lost 6 bases, the J end lost 3 bases, and 11 bases lay between the germline ends. The CDR3 DNA reads as TGTGCCAGCAGATCAGGGGTGGACTATGGCTACACCTTC. As protein: CASRSGVDYGYTF.

The chain couples TRBV11-2 to TRBJ2-2, with D maybe TRBD1 (7 bases). The CDR3 consists of 14 residues. Per the germline V gene, CDR1 is SGHAT and CDR2 is FQNNGV. The germline V and J ends were trimmed by 3 bases and 4 bases, with 9 bases remaining between them. The CDR3 sequence: CASSLQGGTGELFF. The CDR3 DNA follows: TGTGCCAGCAGCTTGCAGGGGGGCACCGGGGAGCTGTTTTTT.

The rearrangement links TRBV7-3 to TRBJ2-3; TRBD2 agrees at 11 bases. CDR3 length: 15 amino acids. From germline, CDR1 is SGHTA and CDR2 FQGTGA. V lost 3 bases, J lost 3 bases, and 2 bases stayed unmatched. This chain's CDR3 is CASSLTSGVTDTQYF. CDR3 DNA: TGTGCCAGCAGCTTGACTAGCGGGGTTACAGATACGCAGTATTTT.

The chain combines TRBV2 with TRBJ2-1; 11 positions match TRBD2. V lost 2 bases and J lost 4; bases outside the gene matches: 4. The germline gives CDR1 SNHLY, CDR2 FYNNEI. The CDR3 length is 16 residues. CDR3 sequence reads: CASSEPGTSGYNEQFF. The CDR3 DNA sequence: TGTGCCAGCAGTGAACCAGGGACTAGCGGTTACAATGAGCAGTTCTTC.

The chain uses TRBV7-2 and TRBJ2-1; 9 positions match TRBD1. The CDR3 extends over 12 amino acids. Germline-derived CDR1 and CDR2 are SGHTA and FQGNSA. Trimming cost V 5 bases and J 10 bases; bases outside gene matches: 3. This CDR3 is CASSRQGGEQFF. The CDR3 bases are TGTGCCAGCAGCCGACAGGGGGGCGAGCAGTTCTTC.

There are a few counts of this clone. This chain links TRBV6-5 with TRBJ1-1; unclear D gene. Germline assignment: CDR1 MNHEY and CDR2 SVGAGI. Trimming stripped 2 bases from V and 6 bases from J, with 10 bases between. The CDR3 has 13 amino acids. CDR3 nucleotides: TGTGCCAGCAGTTACGATGGCAGGTCTGAAGCTTTCTTT. Protein sequence: CASSYDGRSEAFF.

CDR3: CASSYQHGGGYTF. CDR3 nucleotides: TGTGCCAGCAGCTACCAACACGGGGGAGGCTACACCTTC. The chain joins TRBV7-2 to TRBJ1-2; weak D call: TRBD1 (5 bases). The CDR3 totals 13 residues. The V gene lost 4 bases and the J gene lost 8 bases, with 14 bases spanning the gap. Per the germline V gene, CDR1 is SGHTA and CDR2 is FQGNSA.

Regarding this clone: Other DNA sequences from this sample encode an identical CDR3 as well. The CDR3 spells CAWSWGLAGGNEQFF. CDR3 nucleotide sequence: TGTGCCTGGAGTTGGGGTTTAGCAGGGGGCAATGAGCAGTTCTTC. The genes are TRBV30 and TRBJ2-1, with 7 bases fitting TRBD1. The germline V gene has CDR1 GTSNPN and CDR2 SVGIG (reference sequence). CDR3 size: 15 residues. The ends lost 2 bases at V and 6 bases at J; junction bases unmatched: 10. The whole variable domain, filled in from reference TRBV30 and TRBJ2-1, reads SQTIHQWPATLVQPVGSPLSLECTVEGTSNPNLYWYRQAAGRGLQLLFYSVGIGQISSEVPQNLSASRPQDRQFILSSKKLLLSDSGFYLCAWSWGLAGGNEQFFGPGTRLTVL.

This sequence joins TRBV28 and TRBJ1-1; D is unresolved. The CDR3 is 12 amino acids. V was shortened by 10 bases and J by 1 base, with 10 bases between the two germline ends. In germline, CDR1 is MDHEN, CDR2 SYDVKM. The chain's CDR3 is CATERANTEAFF. CDR3 nucleotides: TGTGCCACCGAACGAGCGAACACTGAAGCTTTCTTT.

This rearrangement joins TRBV19 to TRBJ2-7; 9 bases fit TRBD2. V lost 3 bases to trimming and J lost 7 bases; unmatched junction nucleotides: 7. From germline, CDR1 is LNHDA and CDR2 SQIVND (reference sequence). CDR3 length: 14 amino acids. The CDR3 nucleotides are TGTGCCAGTAGTATGGGCCAGCGGGAGGAGGAGCAGTACTTC. As protein: CASSMGQREEEQYF.